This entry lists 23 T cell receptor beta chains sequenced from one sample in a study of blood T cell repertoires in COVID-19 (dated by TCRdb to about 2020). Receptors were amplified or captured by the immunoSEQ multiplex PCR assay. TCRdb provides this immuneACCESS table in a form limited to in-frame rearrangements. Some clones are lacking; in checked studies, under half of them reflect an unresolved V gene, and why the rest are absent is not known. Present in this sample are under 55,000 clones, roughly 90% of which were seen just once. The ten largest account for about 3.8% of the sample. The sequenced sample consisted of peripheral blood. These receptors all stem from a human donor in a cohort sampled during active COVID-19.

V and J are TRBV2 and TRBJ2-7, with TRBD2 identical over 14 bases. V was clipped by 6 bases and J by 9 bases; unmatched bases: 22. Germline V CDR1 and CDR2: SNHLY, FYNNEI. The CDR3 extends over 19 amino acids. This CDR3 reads CASSLARGLAGDYKTPQYF. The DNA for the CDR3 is TGTGCCAGCAGCCTAGCCCGGGGACTAGCGGGAGACTACAAGACGCCGCAGTACTTC.

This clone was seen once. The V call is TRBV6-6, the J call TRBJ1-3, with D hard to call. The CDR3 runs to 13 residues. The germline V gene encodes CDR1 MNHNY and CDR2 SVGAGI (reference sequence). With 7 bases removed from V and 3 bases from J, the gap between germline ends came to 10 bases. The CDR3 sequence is CASKIGSGNTIYF. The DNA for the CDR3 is TGTGCCAGCAAGATAGGGAGTGGAAACACCATATATTTT.

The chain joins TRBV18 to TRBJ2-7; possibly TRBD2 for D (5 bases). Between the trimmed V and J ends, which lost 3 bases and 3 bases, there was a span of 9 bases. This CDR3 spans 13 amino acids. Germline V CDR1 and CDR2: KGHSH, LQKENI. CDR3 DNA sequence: TGTGCCAGCTCACCCGGACTCCTCTACGAGCAGTACGTC. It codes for CASSPGLLYEQYV.

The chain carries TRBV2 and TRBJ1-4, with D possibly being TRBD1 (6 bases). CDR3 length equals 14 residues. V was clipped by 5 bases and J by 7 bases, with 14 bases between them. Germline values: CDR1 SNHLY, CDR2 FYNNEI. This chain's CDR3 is CASSQQGLIEKLFF. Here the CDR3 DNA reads TGTGCCAGCAGTCAACAGGGCCTTATTGAAAAACTGTTTTTT.

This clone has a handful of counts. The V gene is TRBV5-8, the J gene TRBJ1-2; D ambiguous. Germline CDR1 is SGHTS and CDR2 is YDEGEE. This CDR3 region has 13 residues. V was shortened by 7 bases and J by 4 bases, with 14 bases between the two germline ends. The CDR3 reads CASFPPGIYGYTF. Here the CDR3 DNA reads TGTGCCAGCTTCCCACCGGGGATCTATGGCTACACCTTC.

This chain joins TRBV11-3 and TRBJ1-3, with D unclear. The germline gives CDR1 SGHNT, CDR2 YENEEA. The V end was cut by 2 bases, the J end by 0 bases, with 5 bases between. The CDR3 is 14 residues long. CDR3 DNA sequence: TGTGCCAGCAGCTTACCCAACTCTGGAAACACCATATATTTT. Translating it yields CASSLPNSGNTIYF. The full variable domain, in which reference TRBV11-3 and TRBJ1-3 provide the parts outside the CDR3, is EAGVVQSPRYKIIEKKQPVAFWCNPISGHNTLYWYLQNLGQGPELLIRYENEEAVDDSQLPKDRFSAERLKGVDSTLKIQPAELGDSAVYLCASSLPNSGNTIYFGEGSWLTVV.

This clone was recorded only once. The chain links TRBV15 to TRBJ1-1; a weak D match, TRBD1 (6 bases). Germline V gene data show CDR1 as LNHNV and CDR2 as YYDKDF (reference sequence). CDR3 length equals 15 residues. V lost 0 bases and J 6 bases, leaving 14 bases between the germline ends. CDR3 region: CATSRDPGARAEAFF. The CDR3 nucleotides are TGTGCCACCAGCAGAGATCCAGGGGCGAGGGCTGAAGCTTTCTTT.

CDR3 DNA: TGCGCCAGCAGCTACCAGAGAGGGCTGGGAGAGACCCAGTACTTC. Protein product: CASSYQRGLGETQYF. The rearrangement links TRBV5-1 to TRBJ2-5; tentative D call: TRBD2 (5 bases). Germline assignment: CDR1 SGHRS and CDR2 YFSETQ. The CDR3 is 15 amino acids. V lost 3 bases and J 4 bases, leaving 16 bases between the germline ends.

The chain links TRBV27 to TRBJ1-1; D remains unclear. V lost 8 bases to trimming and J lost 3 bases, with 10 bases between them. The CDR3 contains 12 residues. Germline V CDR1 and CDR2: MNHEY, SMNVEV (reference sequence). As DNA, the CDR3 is TGTGCCAGCTCTACGCGGGACACTGAAGCTTTCTTT. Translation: CASSTRDTEAFF.

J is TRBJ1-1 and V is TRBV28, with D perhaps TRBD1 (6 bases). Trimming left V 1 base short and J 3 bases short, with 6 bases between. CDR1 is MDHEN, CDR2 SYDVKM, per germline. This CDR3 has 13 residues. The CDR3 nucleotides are TGTGCCAGCAGTTTATACAGGGACACTGAAGCTTTCTTT. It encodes CASSLYRDTEAFF. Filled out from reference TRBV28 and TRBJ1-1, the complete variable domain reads DVKVTQSSRYLVKRTGEKVFLECVQDMDHENMFWYRQDPGLGLRLIYFSYDVKMKEKGDIPEGYSVSREKKERFSLILESASTNQTSMYLCASSLYRDTEAFFGQGTRLTVV.

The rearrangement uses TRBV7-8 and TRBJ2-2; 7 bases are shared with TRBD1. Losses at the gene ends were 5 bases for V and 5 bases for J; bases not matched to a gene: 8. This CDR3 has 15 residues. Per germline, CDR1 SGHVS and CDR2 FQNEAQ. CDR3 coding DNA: TGTGCCAGCAGCCTCGACAGGGCTCGAACCGGGGAGCTGTTTTTT. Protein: CASSLDRARTGELFF. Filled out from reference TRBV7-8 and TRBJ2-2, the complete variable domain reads GAGVSQSPRYKVAKRGQDVALRCDPISGHVSLFWYQQALGQGPEFLTYFQNEAQLDKSGLPSDRFFAERPEGSVSTLKIQRTQQEDSAVYLCASSLDRARTGELFFGEGSRLTVL.

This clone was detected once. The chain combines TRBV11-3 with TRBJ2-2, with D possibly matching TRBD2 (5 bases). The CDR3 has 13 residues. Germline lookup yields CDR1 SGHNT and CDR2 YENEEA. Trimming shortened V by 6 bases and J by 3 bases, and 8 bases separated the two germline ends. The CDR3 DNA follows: TGTGCCAGCAGTCGGACTTACACCGGGGAGCTGTTTTTT. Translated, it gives CASSRTYTGELFF.

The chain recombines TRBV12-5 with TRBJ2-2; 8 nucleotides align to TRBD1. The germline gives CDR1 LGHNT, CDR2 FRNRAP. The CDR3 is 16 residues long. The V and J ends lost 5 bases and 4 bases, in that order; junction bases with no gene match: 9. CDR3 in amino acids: CASGQGAYGGTGELFF. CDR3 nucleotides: TGTGCTAGTGGTCAGGGGGCCTATGGGGGCACCGGGGAGCTGTTTTTT.

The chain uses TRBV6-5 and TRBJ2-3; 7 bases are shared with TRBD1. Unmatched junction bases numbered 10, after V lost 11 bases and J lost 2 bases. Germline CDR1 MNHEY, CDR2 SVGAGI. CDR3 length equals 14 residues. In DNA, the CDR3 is TGTGCCTCCATCACGGGACAGAACACAGATACGCAGTATTTT. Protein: CASITGQNTDTQYF.

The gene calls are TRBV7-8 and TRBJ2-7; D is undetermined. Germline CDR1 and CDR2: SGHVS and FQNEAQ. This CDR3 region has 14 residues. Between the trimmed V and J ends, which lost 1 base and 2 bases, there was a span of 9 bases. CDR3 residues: CASSLVLVAYEQYF. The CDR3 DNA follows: TGTGCCAGCAGCTTAGTCCTGGTAGCCTACGAGCAGTACTTC.

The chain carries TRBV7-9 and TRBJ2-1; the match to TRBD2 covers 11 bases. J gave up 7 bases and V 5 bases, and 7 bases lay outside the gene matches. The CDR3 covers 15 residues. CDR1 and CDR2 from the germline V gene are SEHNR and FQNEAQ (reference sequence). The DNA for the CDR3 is TGTGCCAGCAGCCATCCGGGACTAGCGGTGAATGAGCAGTTCTTC. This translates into CASSHPGLAVNEQFF.

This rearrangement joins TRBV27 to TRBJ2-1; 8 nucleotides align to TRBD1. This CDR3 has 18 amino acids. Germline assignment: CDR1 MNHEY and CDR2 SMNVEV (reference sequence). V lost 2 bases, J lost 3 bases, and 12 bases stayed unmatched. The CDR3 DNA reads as TGTGCCAGCAGTTTAGGCAGGGGGCTAACCTCGGGCTACAATGAGCAGTTCTTC. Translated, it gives CASSLGRGLTSGYNEQFF.

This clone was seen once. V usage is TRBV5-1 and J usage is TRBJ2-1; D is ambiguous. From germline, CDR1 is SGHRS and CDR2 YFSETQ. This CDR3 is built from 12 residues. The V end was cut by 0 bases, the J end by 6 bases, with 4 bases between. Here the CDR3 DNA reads TGCGCCAGCAGCTTGGACGGCAATGAGCAGTTCTTC. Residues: CASSLDGNEQFF. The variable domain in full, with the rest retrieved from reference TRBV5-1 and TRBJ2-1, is KAGVTQTPRYLIKTRGQQVTLSCSPISGHRSVSWYQQTPGQGLQFLFEYFSETQRNKGNFPGRFSGRQFSNSRSEMNVSTLELGDSALYLCASSLDGNEQFFGPGTRLTVL.

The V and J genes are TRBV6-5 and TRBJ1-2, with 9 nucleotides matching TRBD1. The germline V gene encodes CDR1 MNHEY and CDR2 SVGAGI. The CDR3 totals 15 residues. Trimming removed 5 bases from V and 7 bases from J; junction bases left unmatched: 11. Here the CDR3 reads CASSTQGQGRGGYTF. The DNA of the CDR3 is TGTGCCAGCAGTACACAGGGACAGGGCAGAGGTGGCTACACCTTC.

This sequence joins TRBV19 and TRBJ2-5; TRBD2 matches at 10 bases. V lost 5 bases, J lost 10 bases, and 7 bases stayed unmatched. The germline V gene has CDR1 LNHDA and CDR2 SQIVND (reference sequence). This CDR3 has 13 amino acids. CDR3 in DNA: TGTGCCAGTAGTGCGTCTAGCGGGAGTGTCCAGTACTTC. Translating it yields CASSASSGSVQYF.

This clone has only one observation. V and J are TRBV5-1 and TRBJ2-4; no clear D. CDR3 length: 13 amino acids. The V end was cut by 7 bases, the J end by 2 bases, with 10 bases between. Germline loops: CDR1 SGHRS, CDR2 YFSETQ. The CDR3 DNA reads TGCGCCAGCCACGGTGAGACCAAAAACATTCAGTACTTC. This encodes CASHGETKNIQYF.

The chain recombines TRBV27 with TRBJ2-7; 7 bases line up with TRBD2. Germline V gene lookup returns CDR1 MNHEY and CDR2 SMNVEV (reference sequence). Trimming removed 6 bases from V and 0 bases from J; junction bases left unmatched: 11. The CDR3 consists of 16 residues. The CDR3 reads CASSHWGGSFSYEQYF. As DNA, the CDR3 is TGTGCCAGCAGCCACTGGGGGGGATCGTTCTCCTACGAGCAGTACTTC.

The CDR3, as DNA: TGTGCCAGCAGCATAGCGGAGGAGACCCAGTACTTC. It is translated as CASSIAEETQYF. V and J are TRBV11-2 and TRBJ2-5, with D possibly matching TRBD2 (6 bases). The V end was cut by 5 bases, the J end by 5 bases, with 9 bases between. The CDR3 consists of 12 residues. Germline CDR1 is SGHAT and CDR2 is FQNNGV. The full variable domain, with the rest looked up from reference TRBV11-2 and TRBJ2-5, is EAGVAQSPRYKIIEKRQSVAFWCNPISGHATLYWYQQILGQGPKLLIQFQNNGVVDDSQLPKDRFSAERLKGVDSTLKIQPAKLEDSAVYLCASSIAEETQYFGPGTRLLVL.